These T cell receptor beta chains were read from a single sample in a study of blood T cells in healthy people across ages. TCRdb itself ran the 5' RACE reads through MiXCR, one entry per CDR3 protein. The sample shows hundreds of thousands of distinct CDR3 sequences, 58% of them seen only once. The sample comprised blood. All receptors come from a man aged 25-45 years in good health. Both conserved end residues are part of each CDR3. A D gene is named only where the DNA matches it firmly. Size is stated for part of the rows, as once, few or many counts, or as a class when the clone is expanded.

CDR3aa: CASRSGISYEQYF
CDR3nt: TGTGCCAGCAGAAGCGGTATCTCCTACGAGCAGTACTTC
abundance: NA
d_gene: NA
j_gene: TRBJ2-7
v_gene: TRBV28

CDR3aa: CASRPGTHNEQFF
CDR3nt: TGTGCCAGCAGGCCCGGGACTCACAATGAGCAGTTCTTC
abundance: NA
d_gene: NA
j_gene: TRBJ2-1
v_gene: TRBV12-3/TRBV12-4

CDR3aa: CASSLRTVEFNEQFF
CDR3nt: TGCGCCAGCAGCTTGAGGACGGTCGAGTTCAATGAGCAGTTCTTC
abundance: NA
d_gene: NA
j_gene: TRBJ2-1
v_gene: TRBV5-1

CDR3aa: CASSQEGLAGVGTYNEQFF
CDR3nt: TGCGCCAGCAGCCAAGAGGGACTAGCGGGGGTGGGGACCTACAATGAGCAGTTCTTC
abundance: NA
d_gene: TRBD2
j_gene: TRBJ2-1
v_gene: TRBV4-1

CDR3aa: CASSSARTSEYEQYF
CDR3nt: TGTGCCAGCAGTTCCGCGAGGACTAGCGAGTACGAGCAGTACTTC
abundance: NA
d_gene: TRBD2
j_gene: TRBJ2-7
v_gene: TRBV12-3/TRBV12-4

CDR3aa: CASSQGIREKLFF
CDR3nt: TGCGCCAGCAGCCAAGGGATACGCGAAAAACTGTTTTTT
abundance: NA
d_gene: NA
j_gene: TRBJ1-4
v_gene: TRBV4-3

CDR3aa: CASSFQGGKETQYF
CDR3nt: TGTGCCAGCAGCTTCCAGGGGGGCAAAGAGACCCAGTACTTC
abundance: few
d_gene: NA
j_gene: TRBJ2-5
v_gene: TRBV7-2

CDR3aa: CASSLMRGVQETQYF
CDR3nt: TGTGCCAGCAGTCTGATGCGGGGTGTACAAGAGACCCAGTACTTC
abundance: NA
d_gene: NA
j_gene: TRBJ2-5
v_gene: TRBV7-2

CDR3aa: CASSFQAGVARSIQYF
CDR3nt: TGTGCCAGCAGTTTCCAAGCGGGAGTGGCCCGGAGCATTCAGTACTTC
abundance: NA
d_gene: TRBD2
j_gene: TRBJ2-4
v_gene: TRBV27

CDR3aa: CSVALAGVVYGEQFF
CDR3nt: TGCAGCGTTGCTCTAGCGGGAGTGGTTTATGGTGAGCAGTTCTTC
abundance: NA
d_gene: TRBD2
j_gene: TRBJ2-1
v_gene: TRBV29-1

CDR3aa: CASSRGQDNEKLFF
CDR3nt: TGTGCCAGCAGCCGGGGACAAGATAATGAAAAACTGTTTTTT
abundance: NA
d_gene: NA
j_gene: TRBJ1-4
v_gene: TRBV7-9

CDR3aa: CASSENRGVQFF
CDR3nt: TGTGCCAGCAGTGAGAACAGGGGGGTGCAGTTCTTC
abundance: once
d_gene: TRBD1
j_gene: TRBJ2-1
v_gene: TRBV2

CDR3aa: CASSLLQLGANALTF
CDR3nt: TGTGCCAGCAGTTTGTTACAGTTAGGGGCCAACGCCCTGACTTTC
abundance: NA
d_gene: NA
j_gene: TRBJ2-6
v_gene: TRBV12-3/TRBV12-4

CDR3aa: CASSPLGSRSEQYF
CDR3nt: TGTGCCAGCAGCCCCCTAGGCAGTCGGAGCGAGCAGTACTTC
abundance: NA
d_gene: NA
j_gene: TRBJ2-7
v_gene: TRBV7-2

CDR3aa: CASSLGQGRAYNEQYF
CDR3nt: TGTGCCAGCAGCTTAGGCCAGGGAAGGGCCTACAATGAGCAGTACTTC
abundance: few
d_gene: NA
j_gene: TRBJ2-7
v_gene: TRBV7-9

CDR3aa: CASSFTGAGHGYTF
CDR3nt: TGTGCCAGCAGTTTTACCGGGGCAGGCCATGGCTACACCTTC
abundance: NA
d_gene: NA
j_gene: TRBJ1-2
v_gene: TRBV27

CDR3aa: CASSLAGAGAVTDTQYF
CDR3nt: TGTGCCAGCAGCTTAGCGGGAGCGGGGGCCGTCACAGATACGCAGTATTTT
abundance: NA
d_gene: TRBD2
j_gene: TRBJ2-3
v_gene: TRBV7-2

CDR3aa: CASVAGSRNEQFF
CDR3nt: TGTGCCAGCGTAGCGGGGTCTCGCAATGAGCAGTTCTTC
abundance: NA
d_gene: TRBD2
j_gene: TRBJ2-1
v_gene: TRBV2

CDR3aa: CASAGVHQVRDFHNEQFF
CDR3nt: TGTGCCAGCGCAGGGGTACACCAAGTCCGGGACTTCCACAATGAGCAGTTCTTC
abundance: NA
d_gene: NA
j_gene: TRBJ2-1
v_gene: TRBV6-1

CDR3aa: CASSEWGLAGEDNEQFF
CDR3nt: TGTGCCAGCAGTGAATGGGGACTAGCGGGGGAAGACAATGAGCAGTTCTTC
abundance: NA
d_gene: TRBD2
j_gene: TRBJ2-1
v_gene: TRBV25-1

CDR3aa: CASSQAYGTESFYTF
CDR3nt: TGTGCCAGCAGCCAAGCCTATGGGACAGAGAGCTTCTACACCTTC
abundance: NA
d_gene: TRBD1
j_gene: TRBJ1-2
v_gene: TRBV3-1

CDR3aa: CATSRDASASSYEQYF
CDR3nt: TGTGCCACCAGCAGAGATGCGAGTGCGAGCTCCTACGAGCAGTACTTC
abundance: once
d_gene: NA
j_gene: TRBJ2-7
v_gene: TRBV15